Listed here are 21 T cell receptor beta chains from one sample, sequenced in a study of shared clonotypes between healthy human individuals. Clones were read by immunoSEQ multiplex PCR, and TCRdb kept only the in-frame ones, dropping some. The sample gives over 1.5 million clones, 95% to 99% of which show up once; 0.4% to 0.55% is in the top ten. Sequenced material: naive CD4+ T cells sorted from blood. The subset is: CD45RA+ positively selected. The receptors shown here come from a young man in good health.

A note on this clone: This same CDR3 is encoded by further DNA sequences in the sample. This rearrangement joins TRBV6-1 to TRBJ2-1, with 11 positions matching TRBD2. This CDR3 spans 15 amino acids. Germline loops: CDR1 MNHNS, CDR2 SASEGT. V gave up 6 bases and J gave up 4 bases; unmatched junction bases: 5. The CDR3 region has the DNA TGTGCCAGCAGCGTGACTAGCGGGACATACAATGAGCAGTTCTTC. Residues: CASSVTSGTYNEQFF.

This chain uses TRBV28 with TRBJ2-6; a possible D gene is TRBD1 (6 bases). CDR1 is MDHEN and CDR2 is SYDVKM in the germline V gene. V lost 8 bases and J 0 bases, leaving 11 bases between the germline ends. This CDR3 contains 15 residues. In nucleotides, the CDR3 is TGTGCCAGCGGGGGCTCGAGCTCTGGGGCCAACGTCCTGACTTTC. Amino acid sequence: CASGGSSSGANVLTF. Filled out from reference TRBV28 and TRBJ2-6, the complete variable domain reads DVKVTQSSRYLVKRTGEKVFLECVQDMDHENMFWYRQDPGLGLRLIYFSYDVKMKEKGDIPEGYSVSREKKERFSLILESASTNQTSMYLCASGGSSSGANVLTFGAGSRLTVL.

This clone was observed a single time. The V and J genes are TRBV5-4 and TRBJ1-1; a weak D match, TRBD1 (5 bases). The CDR3 runs 15 residues. With 3 bases removed from V and 1 base from J, the gap between germline ends came to 13 bases. Germline V gene lookup returns CDR1 SGHNT and CDR2 YYREEE (reference sequence). The CDR3 reads CASSSPMQGNTEAFF. The CDR3 coding sequence is TGTGCCAGCAGCTCCCCGATGCAGGGGAACACTGAAGCTTTCTTT.

This chain joins TRBV2 and TRBJ2-7; perhaps TRBD2 as D (6 bases). The V end was cut by 3 bases, the J end by 0 bases, with 12 bases between. There are 15 residues in the CDR3. CDR1 and CDR2 from the germline V gene are SNHLY and FYNNEI. The CDR3 DNA follows: TGTGCCAGCAGTGAGACGGGAGCTAGCTCCTACGAGCAGTACTTC. This encodes CASSETGASSYEQYF.

This chain links TRBV10-1 with TRBJ2-1; D remains ambiguous. There are 12 residues in the CDR3. V lost 0 bases to trimming and J lost 6 bases, with 3 bases between them. Germline CDR1 and CDR2: WNHNN and SYGVQD (reference sequence). Here the CDR3 reads CASSESSNEQFF. DNA for the CDR3: TGCGCCAGCAGTGAGTCAAGCAATGAGCAGTTCTTC.

This clone was seen just once. The chain is built from TRBV15 and TRBJ2-7; D perhaps matches TRBD1 (5 bases). The CDR3 is made up of 15 amino acids. The germline V and J ends were trimmed by 1 base and 2 bases, with 12 bases remaining between them. From germline, CDR1 is LNHNV and CDR2 YYDKDF (reference sequence). CDR3 region: CATSRAVRVAYEQYF. The DNA for the CDR3 is TGTGCCACCAGCAGAGCAGTCAGGGTGGCCTACGAGCAGTACTTC.

Comments on this clone: Other DNA sequences in this specimen translate into the identical CDR3. This chain joins TRBV5-1 and TRBJ1-2; 8 bases fit TRBD1. The J segment lost 4 bases and the V segment lost 2 bases, leaving 4 bases of the junction unmatched. The CDR3 has 14 residues. Looked up from germline, CDR1 is SGHRS and CDR2 is YFSETQ. CDR3 sequence: CASSLGQGGYGYTF. The CDR3 coding sequence is TGCGCCAGCAGCTTAGGACAGGGCGGCTATGGCTACACCTTC.

V usage is TRBV10-2 and J usage is TRBJ2-6; 8 nucleotides line up with TRBD2. CDR1 and CDR2 from the germline V gene are WSHSY and SAAADI. The CDR3 sequence is 16 residues long. After removal of 5 bases from V and 0 bases from J, the junction contained 3 bases not matched to a gene. CDR3 loop: CASSTSGSSGANVLTF. The DNA for the CDR3 is TGCGCCAGCAGTACTAGCGGCAGCTCTGGGGCCAACGTCCTGACTTTC.

This sequence joins TRBV6-5 and TRBJ2-5; 8 nucleotides align to TRBD1. The CDR3 has 14 amino acids. Germline V CDR1 and CDR2: MNHEY, SVGAGI. Trimming at V came to 5 bases and at J to 3 bases, leaving 5 bases not matched to a gene. The CDR3 DNA sequence: TGTGCCAGCAGTAAGCTGACAGGGGAAGAGACCCAGTACTTC. It yields the protein CASSKLTGEETQYF.

Turning to this clone: The junction shows a germline mismatch at one end, possibly a read error. The genes are TRBV19 and TRBJ2-1, with 7 nucleotides matching TRBD2. This CDR3 region has 12 residues. Germline V gives CDR1 LNHDA, CDR2 SQIVND (reference sequence). Here the CDR3 reads CASSISGGRKLF. The DNA of the CDR3 is TGTGCCAGTAGTATCTCGGGCGGGAGAAAGCTCTTC.

The chain employs TRBV19 and TRBJ2-5; no firm D call. This CDR3 contains 13 residues. The germline CDR1 and CDR2 sequences are LNHDA and SQIVND (reference sequence). V lost 4 bases and J lost 0, with 6 bases in between. DNA for the CDR3: TGTGCCAGTAGTAACCTGGACCAAGAGACCCAGTACTTC. The encoded protein is CASSNLDQETQYF.

This clone is a singleton in its sample. The chain recombines TRBV19 with TRBJ2-3; D not resolved. This CDR3 is 13 amino acids long. V was pared by 3 bases and J by 2 bases, with 6 bases between. Germline CDR1 is LNHDA and CDR2 is SQIVND (reference sequence). The CDR3 protein is CASSIELTDTQYF. Written as DNA, the CDR3 is TGTGCCAGTAGTATTGAACTCACAGATACGCAGTATTTT.

The chain employs TRBV28 and TRBJ2-3; 12 bases align to TRBD2. V gave up 5 bases and J gave up 6 bases; unmatched junction bases: 9. Germline loops: CDR1 MDHEN, CDR2 SYDVKM. The CDR3 is 16 residues long. The DNA for the CDR3 is TGTGCCAGCAGTACCGGACTAGCGGGAAAATTGGATACGCAGTATTTT. This gives the protein CASSTGLAGKLDTQYF.

The chain recombines TRBV6-1 with TRBJ2-7, with D maybe TRBD2 (6 bases). Trimming cost V 2 bases and J 3 bases, with 14 bases left between them. Germline CDR1 reads MNHNS; CDR2 reads SASEGT. The CDR3 is made up of 15 amino acids. CDR3 loop: CASSETNPGGYEQYF. The CDR3 DNA is TGTGCCAGCAGTGAAACCAACCCCGGGGGCTACGAGCAGTACTTC.

The J gene is TRBJ2-7, the V gene TRBV6-5; no clear D gene. CDR1 and CDR2 from the germline V gene are MNHEY and SVGAGI. The CDR3 has 14 residues. V lost 3 bases to trimming and J lost 5 bases, with 14 bases between them. DNA of the CDR3: TGTGCCAGCAGTTATAGGCAGGTTCGGGACGAGCAGTACTTC. Translated: CASSYRQVRDEQYF.

In this sample, this clone turned up once. The chain recombines TRBV6-1 with TRBJ2-1, with 12 nucleotides matching TRBD2. Per germline, CDR1 MNHNS and CDR2 SASEGT. The CDR3 extends over 14 amino acids. The V gene end was trimmed by 11 bases and the J gene end by 4 bases; junction bases not matched to a gene: 6. The CDR3 DNA reads TGTGCCGGGGCGGGACTAGCGGGTTACAATGAGCAGTTCTTC. This encodes CAGAGLAGYNEQFF.

CDR3: CASSLDGDSYEQYF. Written as DNA, the CDR3 is TGTGCCAGCAGCTTAGATGGGGACTCGTACGAGCAGTACTTC. This chain connects TRBV11-3 to TRBJ2-7; weak D call: TRBD2 (6 bases). This CDR3 is 14 amino acids long. Germline-derived CDR1 and CDR2 are SGHNT and YENEEA. The V and J ends lost 0 bases and 4 bases respectively, with 10 bases between them.

The CDR3 here is CASSSYARTAYEQYF. The CDR3 coding sequence is TGTGCCAGCAGCTCCTACGCCCGGACCGCCTACGAGCAGTACTTC. V usage is TRBV7-2 and J usage is TRBJ2-7; D not resolved. CDR3 length: 15 amino acids. V lost 4 bases and J lost 2, with 15 bases in between. Germline-derived CDR1 and CDR2 are SGHTA and FQGNSA.

The genes are TRBV18 and TRBJ1-2; D unclear. Trimming took 2 bases from V and 2 from J, leaving 15 bases between them. The CDR3 has 16 residues. The germline gives CDR1 KGHSH, CDR2 LQKENI. CDR3 protein: CASSPGKADLNYGYTF. In DNA form, the CDR3 reads TGTGCCAGCTCACCAGGGAAGGCAGACCTCAACTATGGCTACACCTTC.

This rearrangement joins TRBV6-5 to TRBJ2-1; D might be TRBD1 or TRBD2, each matching 5 bases. The CDR3 is 12 residues long. Trimming removed 6 bases at V and 9 bases at J, with 12 bases between. Germline V gives CDR1 MNHEY, CDR2 SVGAGI. As DNA, the CDR3 is TGTGCCAGCAGCTGGGGGTTCGGTGAGCAGTTCTTC. Translating it yields CASSWGFGEQFF.

The sample holds one count of this clone. The chain recombines TRBV28 with TRBJ1-2; D uncertain. CDR1 and CDR2 from the germline V gene are MDHEN and SYDVKM. Trimming pared 4 bases from V and 7 bases from J, leaving 16 bases between. There are 14 residues in the CDR3. DNA for the CDR3: TGTGCCAGCAGTTCCCCTGACCTTCGTGGTGGCTACACCTTC. This gives the protein CASSSPDLRGGYTF.